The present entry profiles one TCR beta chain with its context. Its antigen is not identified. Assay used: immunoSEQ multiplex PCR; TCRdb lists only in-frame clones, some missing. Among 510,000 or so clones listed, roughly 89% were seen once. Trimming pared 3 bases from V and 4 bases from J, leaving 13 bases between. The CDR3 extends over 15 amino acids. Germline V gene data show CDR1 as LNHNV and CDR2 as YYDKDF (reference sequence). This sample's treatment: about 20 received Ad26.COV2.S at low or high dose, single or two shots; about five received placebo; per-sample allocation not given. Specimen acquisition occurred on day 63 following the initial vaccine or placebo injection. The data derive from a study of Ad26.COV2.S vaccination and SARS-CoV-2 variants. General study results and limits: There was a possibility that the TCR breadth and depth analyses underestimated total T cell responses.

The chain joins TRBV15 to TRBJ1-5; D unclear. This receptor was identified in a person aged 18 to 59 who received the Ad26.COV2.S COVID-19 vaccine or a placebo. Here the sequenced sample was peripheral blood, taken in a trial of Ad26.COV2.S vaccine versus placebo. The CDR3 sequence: CATSREGGPNQPQHF. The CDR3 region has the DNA TGTGCCACCAGCAGGGAGGGAGGCCCTAATCAGCCCCAGCATTTT.